This T cell receptor (beta chain) was profiled in a study of breast tumors, draining lymph nodes, adjacent tissues. The CDR3 has 14 amino acids. CDR1 is DFQATT and CDR2 is SNEGSKA in the germline V gene (reference sequence). Trimming cost V 0 bases and J 4 bases, with 12 bases left between them. Breast cancer patients provided tissue from their axillary draining lymph nodes. This clonotype was observed many times. From the multiplex PCR reads, TCRdb called clonotypes with MiXCR, one entry per CDR3 protein. The sample includes 180,000 or so distinct CDR3 sequences, roughly 31% of them seen just once. The chain has TRBV20-1 and TRBJ2-5; D is undetermined. The TCR comes from a female donor with breast cancer. Some clones in this sample may be carry-over from other donors' samples. Sequencing was carried out using axillary lymph node tissue. CDR3 in DNA: TGCAGTGCTAGAGATCCGGAGTCGGGAGAGACCCAGTACTTC. Its translation is CSARDPESGETQYF.